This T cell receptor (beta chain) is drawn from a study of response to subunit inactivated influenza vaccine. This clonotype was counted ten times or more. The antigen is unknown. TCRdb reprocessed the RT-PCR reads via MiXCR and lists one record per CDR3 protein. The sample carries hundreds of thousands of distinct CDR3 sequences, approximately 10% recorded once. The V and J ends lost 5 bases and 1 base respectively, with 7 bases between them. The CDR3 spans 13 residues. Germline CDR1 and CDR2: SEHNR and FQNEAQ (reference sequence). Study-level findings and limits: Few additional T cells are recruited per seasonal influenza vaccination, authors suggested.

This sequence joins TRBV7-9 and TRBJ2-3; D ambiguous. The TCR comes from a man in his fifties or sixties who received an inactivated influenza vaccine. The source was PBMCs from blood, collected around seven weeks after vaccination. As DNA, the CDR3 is TGTGCCAGCAGCCAGCCCGGCACAGATACGCAGTATTTT. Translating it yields CASSQPGTDTQYF.